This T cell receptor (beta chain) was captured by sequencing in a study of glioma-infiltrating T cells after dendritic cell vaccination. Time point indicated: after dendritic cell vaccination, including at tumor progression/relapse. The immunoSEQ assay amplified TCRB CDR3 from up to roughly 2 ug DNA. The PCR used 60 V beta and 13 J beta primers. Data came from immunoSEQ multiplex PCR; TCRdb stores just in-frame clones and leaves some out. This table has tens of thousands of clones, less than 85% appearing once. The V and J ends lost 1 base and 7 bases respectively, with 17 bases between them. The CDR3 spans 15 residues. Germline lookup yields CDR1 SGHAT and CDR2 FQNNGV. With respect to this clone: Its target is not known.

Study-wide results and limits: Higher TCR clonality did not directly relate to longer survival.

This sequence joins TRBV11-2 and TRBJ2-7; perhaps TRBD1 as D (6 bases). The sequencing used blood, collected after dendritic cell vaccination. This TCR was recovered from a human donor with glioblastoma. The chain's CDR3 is CASSLVGRGVGEQYF. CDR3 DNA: TGTGCCAGCAGCTTAGTGGGCAGGGGAGTCGGAGAGCAGTACTTC.